What follows is one TCR beta chain and its context. The antigen is unknown. Relative to the germline gene, one junction end is altered; a read error may explain this. This entry is derived from a study of cytomegalovirus exposure and HLA in healthy donors. Regarding the study as a whole: Sequencing artifact likely explains a cluster of highly shared sequence variants. Near-uniform donor sequencing depth was presumed by presence/absence analyses.

Germline loops: CDR1 MNHNS, CDR2 SASEGT. This CDR3 is built from 14 residues. The PCR had 60 Vbeta and 13 Jbeta primers. Libraries were prepared by immunoSEQ multiplex PCR; TCRdb keeps only in-frame clonotypes and omits some of them. The sample lists some 130,000 clones, around 80% occurring once. Sequencing used PBMCs. The source of this sequence is a man aged 40-49 years in good health and CMV-seropositive. The chain has TRBV6-1 and TRBJ2-7, with D possibly matching TRBD2 (5 bases). CDR3: CASVFLQRHYEQCF. The CDR3 region has the DNA TGTGCCAGCGTTTTCCTCCAGCGGCACTACGAGCAGTGCTTC.